What follows are 16 T cell receptor beta chains derived from one specimen sequenced in a study of shared clonotypes between healthy human individuals. The protocol was immunoSEQ multiplex PCR, while the TCRdb copy is restricted to in-frame clones and leaves out a portion. The table shows about 110,000 clones, with roughly 66% occurring only once. Sequenced sample: memory CD8+ T cells sorted from blood. Sample subset: CD45RO+ cells pooled with CCR7-negative TemRA cells. All receptors come from a woman aged 25 to 39 in good health.

J is TRBJ2-1 and V is TRBV14, with D possibly matching TRBD1 (6 bases). The CDR3 has 15 amino acids. Germline values: CDR1 SGHDN, CDR2 FVKESK. Trimming took 0 bases from V and 8 from J, leaving 14 bases between them. The CDR3 protein is CASSQEQGPLDEQFF. The CDR3, as DNA: TGTGCCAGCAGCCAAGAACAGGGTCCTTTGGATGAGCAGTTCTTC. The variable domain in full, completed from reference TRBV14 and TRBJ2-1, reads EAGVTQFPSHSVIEKGQTVTLRCDPISGHDNLYWYRRVMGKEIKFLLHFVKESKQDESGMPNNRFLAERTGGTYSTLKVQPAELEDSGVYFCASSQEQGPLDEQFFGPGTRLTVL.

This clone has a single count. The chain couples TRBV5-6 to TRBJ1-1; D remains ambiguous. CDR1 is SGHDT and CDR2 is YYEEEE in the germline V gene. Trimming took 0 bases from V and 10 from J, leaving 22 bases between them. The CDR3 totals 16 residues. CDR3 sequence (DNA): TGTGCCAGCAGCTTGGCCTCTCCTTACGGACGGGAATCAGCTTTCTTT. This sequence encodes CASSLASPYGRESAFF.

The chain employs TRBV29-1 and TRBJ2-7, with TRBD1 matching 10 bases. The CDR3 has 13 residues. From germline, CDR1 is SQVTM and CDR2 ANQGSEA. Trimming at V came to 5 bases and at J to 5 bases, leaving 6 bases not matched to a gene. The DNA of the CDR3 is TGCAGCGTTCAAGGACAGGGGGGCCACGAGCAGTACTTC. Translation gives CSVQGQGGHEQYF.

This rearrangement joins TRBV21-1 to TRBJ2-1; TRBD1, the D gene given by the table, was not confirmed from the DNA. TRBV21-1 is classified as a pseudogene. The CDR3 sequence is 17 residues long. The CDR3 DNA reads TGTGCCAGCAGGCTCCCAGGGGTACGGGCCGACGTCAATGAGCAGTTCTTC. Translation: CASRLPGVRADVNEQFF.

There are a few counts of this clone. The chain uses TRBV4-1 and TRBJ1-3; D not certain. The ends were cut back, 1 base at V and 4 bases at J, with 2 bases in the middle. CDR3 size: 12 residues. Per germline, CDR1 MGHRA and CDR2 YSYEKL. The CDR3 region has the DNA TGCGCCAGCAGCCAAGGCGGAAACACCATATATTTT. Protein sequence: CASSQGGNTIYF.

The chain joins TRBV5-6 to TRBJ1-2, with D perhaps matching TRBD1 (6 bases). Germline CDR1 and CDR2: SGHDT and YYEEEE. V was pared by 0 bases and J by 4 bases, with 13 bases between. The CDR3 runs 15 residues. CDR3 DNA sequence: TGTGCCAGCAGCTTGGGCCAGGGGTTTAGCTATGGCTACACCTTC. Residues: CASSLGQGFSYGYTF.

Only a few counts were recorded for this clone. The chain combines TRBV4-1 with TRBJ2-7, with TRBD2 matching 10 bases. The germline V gene has CDR1 MGHRA and CDR2 YSYEKL. CDR3 length: 15 residues. J gave up 8 bases and V 4 bases, and 11 bases lay outside the gene matches. The CDR3 region has the DNA TGCGCCAGCAGCCTTAACACGGGACTAGCGAGACAGCAGTACTTC. Translation: CASSLNTGLARQQYF.

V usage is TRBV25-1 and J usage is TRBJ2-5; 9 bases are shared with TRBD1. Matching the DNA end better, TRBJ2-7 makes the J call doubtful. From germline, CDR1 is MGHDK and CDR2 SYGVNS. The CDR3 extends over 14 amino acids. This chain's CDR3 is CASSGGDREYEQYF. CDR3 DNA: TGTGCCAGCAGTGGGGGGGACAGGGAGTACGAGCAGTACTTC.

This clone turned up a few times. The chain has TRBV7-9 and TRBJ2-3; 8 bases line up with TRBD2. V lost 3 bases to trimming and J lost 4 bases; unmatched junction nucleotides: 15. The CDR3 is 18 residues long. Germline CDR1 is SEHNR and CDR2 is FQNEAQ (reference sequence). The CDR3 sequence is CASSLPPQREWRADTQYF. CDR3 nucleotides: TGTGCCAGCAGCTTGCCCCCCCAGCGGGAGTGGAGGGCAGATACGCAGTATTTT.

V and J are TRBV6-1 and TRBJ2-7; D not resolved. Germline-derived CDR1 and CDR2 are MNHNS and SASEGT. V was trimmed by 8 bases and J by 5 bases, leaving 16 bases between them. The length of the CDR3 is 13 residues. CDR3 protein: CASPSGGRHEQYF. CDR3 bases: TGTGCCAGCCCCTCCGGTGGAAGGCACGAGCAGTACTTC.

The rearrangement uses TRBV19 and TRBJ2-4, with D hard to call. This CDR3 spans 14 amino acids. V was shortened by 7 bases and J by 0 bases, with 10 bases between the two germline ends. The germline gives CDR1 LNHDA, CDR2 SQIVND (reference sequence). The CDR3: CASMASLAKNIQYF. The CDR3 region has the DNA TGTGCCAGTATGGCGTCGTTAGCCAAAAACATTCAGTACTTC.

This chain links TRBV4-1 with TRBJ2-1, with 11 bases matching TRBD2. The germline CDR1 and CDR2 sequences are MGHRA and YSYEKL. The CDR3 loop spans 20 amino acids. Trimming cost V 1 base and J 0 bases; bases outside gene matches: 11. The CDR3 protein is CASSQGTGTSGPSSYNEQFF. Here the CDR3 DNA reads TGCGCCAGCAGCCAAGGCACCGGGACTAGCGGACCCAGCTCCTACAATGAGCAGTTCTTC.

V is TRBV28 and J is TRBJ2-7; D is undetermined. The V end was cut by 3 bases, the J end by 5 bases, with 23 bases between. Per the germline V gene, CDR1 is MDHEN and CDR2 is SYDVKM. The CDR3 has 17 amino acids. Here the CDR3 reads CASSLTPPPTLRDEQYF. The CDR3 DNA reads as TGTGCCAGCAGTTTGACCCCTCCCCCGACCCTCCGGGACGAGCAGTACTTC.

The rearrangement joins TRBV6-5 to TRBJ2-1; 9 bases align to TRBD2. V shed 4 bases, J shed 6 bases, and the junction held 10 bases outside the gene matches. Germline V gives CDR1 MNHEY, CDR2 SVGAGI. CDR3 size: 16 residues. CDR3 protein: CASSSVAGASGNEQFF. As DNA, the CDR3 is TGTGCCAGCAGTTCGGTAGCGGGAGCCAGCGGCAATGAGCAGTTCTTC.

This clone was detected ten times or more. The V call is TRBV27, the J call TRBJ2-7; D is unresolved. The germline gives CDR1 MNHEY, CDR2 SMNVEV (reference sequence). Trimming took off 3 bases at V and 2 bases at J, with 8 bases between the two ends. This CDR3 comprises 13 residues. The CDR3 DNA reads TGTGCCAGCAGTTTTGGAAAAACCTACGAGCAGTACTTC. It yields the protein CASSFGKTYEQYF.

The chain combines TRBV5-4 with TRBJ2-2; D is uncertain. Germline CDR1 reads SGHNT; CDR2 reads YYREEE (reference sequence). The CDR3 is 12 residues long. V gave up 2 bases and J gave up 8 bases, with 7 bases separating them. CDR3 coding DNA: TGTGCCAGCAGCTTAGATCGAGGGGAGCTGTTTTTT. Translated: CASSLDRGELFF. Complete variable domain (other parts from reference TRBV5-4 and TRBJ2-2): ETGVTQSPTHLIKTRGQQVTLRCSSQSGHNTVSWYQQALGQGPQFIFQYYREEENGRGNFPPRFSGLQFPNYSSELNVNALELDDSALYLCASSLDRGELFFGEGSRLTVL.